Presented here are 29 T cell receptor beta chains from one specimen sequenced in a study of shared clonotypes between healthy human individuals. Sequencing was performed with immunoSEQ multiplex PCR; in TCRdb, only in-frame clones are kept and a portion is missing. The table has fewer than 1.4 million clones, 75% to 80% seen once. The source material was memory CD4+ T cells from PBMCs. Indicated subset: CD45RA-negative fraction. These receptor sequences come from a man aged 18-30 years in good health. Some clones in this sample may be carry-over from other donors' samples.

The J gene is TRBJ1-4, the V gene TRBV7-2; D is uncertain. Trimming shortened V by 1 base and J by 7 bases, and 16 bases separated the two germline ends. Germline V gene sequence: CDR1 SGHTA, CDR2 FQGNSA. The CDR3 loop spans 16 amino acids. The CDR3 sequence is CASSLGQFANSEKLFF. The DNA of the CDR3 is TGTGCCAGCAGCTTAGGTCAATTCGCAAATAGTGAAAAACTGTTTTTT.

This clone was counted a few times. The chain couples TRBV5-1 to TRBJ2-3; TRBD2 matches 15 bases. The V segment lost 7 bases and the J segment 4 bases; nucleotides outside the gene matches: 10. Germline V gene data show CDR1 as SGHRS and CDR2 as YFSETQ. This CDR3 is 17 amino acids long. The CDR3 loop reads CASVPGLAGGVADTQYF. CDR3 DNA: TGCGCCAGCGTCCCGGGACTAGCGGGAGGTGTAGCAGATACGCAGTATTTT.

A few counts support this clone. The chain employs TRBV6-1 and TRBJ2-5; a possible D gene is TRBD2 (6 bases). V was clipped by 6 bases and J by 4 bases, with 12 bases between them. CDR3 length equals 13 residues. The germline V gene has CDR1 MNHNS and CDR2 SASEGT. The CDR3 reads CASSGDGGETQYF. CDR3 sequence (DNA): TGTGCCAGCAGCGGAGACGGGGGAGAGACCCAGTACTTC.

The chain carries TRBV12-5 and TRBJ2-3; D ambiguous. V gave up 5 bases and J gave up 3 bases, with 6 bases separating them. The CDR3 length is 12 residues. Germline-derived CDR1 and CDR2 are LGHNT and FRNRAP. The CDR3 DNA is TGTGCTAGTGGTCTCCGGACAGATACGCAGTATTTT. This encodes CASGLRTDTQYF.

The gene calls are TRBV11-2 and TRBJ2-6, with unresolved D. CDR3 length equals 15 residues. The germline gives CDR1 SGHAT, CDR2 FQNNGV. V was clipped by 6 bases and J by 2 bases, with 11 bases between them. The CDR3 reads CASSYDLAGANVLTF. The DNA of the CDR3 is TGTGCCAGCAGTTACGACCTGGCTGGGGCCAACGTCCTGACTTTC. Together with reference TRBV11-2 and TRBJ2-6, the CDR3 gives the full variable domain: EAGVAQSPRYKIIEKRQSVAFWCNPISGHATLYWYQQILGQGPKLLIQFQNNGVVDDSQLPKDRFSAERLKGVDSTLKIQPAKLEDSAVYLCASSYDLAGANVLTFGAGSRLTVL.

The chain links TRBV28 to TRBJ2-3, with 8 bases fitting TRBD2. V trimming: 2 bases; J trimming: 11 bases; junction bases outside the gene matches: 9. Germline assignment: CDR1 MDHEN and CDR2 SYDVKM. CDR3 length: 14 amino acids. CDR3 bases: TGTGCCAGCAGTTTACAAGGCGGGAGGCTACGGCAGTATTTT. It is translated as CASSLQGGRLRQYF.

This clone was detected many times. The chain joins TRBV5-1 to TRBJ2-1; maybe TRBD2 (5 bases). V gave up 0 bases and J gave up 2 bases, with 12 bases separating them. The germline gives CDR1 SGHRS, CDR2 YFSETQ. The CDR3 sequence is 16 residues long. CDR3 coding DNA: TGCGCCAGCAGCTTGGAGACTATCCAACCCTACAATGAGCAGTTCTTC. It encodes CASSLETIQPYNEQFF.

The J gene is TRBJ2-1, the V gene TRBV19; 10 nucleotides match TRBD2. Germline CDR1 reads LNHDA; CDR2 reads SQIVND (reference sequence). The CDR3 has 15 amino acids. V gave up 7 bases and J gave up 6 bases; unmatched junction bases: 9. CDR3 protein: CASTDLAGAPNEQFF. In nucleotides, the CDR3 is TGTGCCAGTACCGATCTAGCGGGGGCCCCCAATGAGCAGTTCTTC.

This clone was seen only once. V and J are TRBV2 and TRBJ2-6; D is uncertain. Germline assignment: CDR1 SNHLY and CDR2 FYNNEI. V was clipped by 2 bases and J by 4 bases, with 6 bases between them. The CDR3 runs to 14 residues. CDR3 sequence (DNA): TGTGCCAGCAGTGAACGGGCCGGGGCCAACGTCCTGACTTTC. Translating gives CASSERAGANVLTF.

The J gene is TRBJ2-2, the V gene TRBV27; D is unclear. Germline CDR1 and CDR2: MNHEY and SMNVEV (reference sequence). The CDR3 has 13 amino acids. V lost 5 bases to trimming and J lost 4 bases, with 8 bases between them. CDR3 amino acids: CASSPRGTGELFF. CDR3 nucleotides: TGTGCCAGCAGTCCTAGAGGCACCGGGGAGCTGTTTTTT.

The CDR3 sequence: CASLGQGALPPLHF. The CDR3 region has the DNA TGTGCCAGCCTCGGACAGGGGGCCCTGCCCCCCCTCCACTTT. The chain employs TRBV2 and TRBJ1-6, with TRBD1 matching 11 bases. Germline CDR1 SNHLY, CDR2 FYNNEI. V shed 8 bases and J 13 bases; nucleotides not matched to a gene: 10. The CDR3 is 14 residues long.

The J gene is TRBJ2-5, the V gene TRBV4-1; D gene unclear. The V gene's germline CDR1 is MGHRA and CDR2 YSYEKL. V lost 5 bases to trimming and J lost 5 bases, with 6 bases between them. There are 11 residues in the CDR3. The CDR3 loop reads CASSSHETQYF. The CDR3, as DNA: TGCGCCAGCAGCTCCCATGAGACCCAGTACTTC.

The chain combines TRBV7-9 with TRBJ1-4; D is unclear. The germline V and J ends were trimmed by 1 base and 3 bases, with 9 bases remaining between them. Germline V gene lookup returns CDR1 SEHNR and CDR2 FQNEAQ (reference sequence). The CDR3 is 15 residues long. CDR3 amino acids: CASSLVSGSNEKLFF. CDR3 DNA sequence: TGTGCCAGCAGCTTAGTTTCGGGCTCTAATGAAAAACTGTTTTTT. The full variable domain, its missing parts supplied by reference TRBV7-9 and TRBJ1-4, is DTGVSQNPRHKITKRGQNVTFRCDPISEHNRLYWYRQTLGQGPEFLTYFQNEAQLEKSRLLSDRFSAERPKGSFSTLEIQRTEQGDSAMYLCASSLVSGSNEKLFFGSGTQLSVL.

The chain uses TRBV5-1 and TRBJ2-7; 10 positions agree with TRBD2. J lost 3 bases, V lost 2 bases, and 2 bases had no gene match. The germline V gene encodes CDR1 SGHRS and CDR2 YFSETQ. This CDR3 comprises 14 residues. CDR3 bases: TGCGCCAGCAGCTTCGGGACTAGCGACTACGAGCAGTACTTC. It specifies CASSFGTSDYEQYF.

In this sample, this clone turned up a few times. The CDR3 DNA follows: TGCGCCAGCAGCCTCGGGACTAGCGGGAGAGGTTATGGAGAGACCCAGTACTTC. Protein sequence: CASSLGTSGRGYGETQYF. V is TRBV5-1 and J is TRBJ2-5; the match to TRBD2 covers 14 bases. Per the germline V gene, CDR1 is SGHRS and CDR2 is YFSETQ. V shed 4 bases, J shed 4 bases, and the junction held 12 bases outside the gene matches. The CDR3 contains 18 residues.

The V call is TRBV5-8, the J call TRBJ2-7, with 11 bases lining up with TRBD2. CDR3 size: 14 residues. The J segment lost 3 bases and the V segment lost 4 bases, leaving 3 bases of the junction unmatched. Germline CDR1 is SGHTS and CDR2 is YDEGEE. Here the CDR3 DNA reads TGTGCCAGCAGCGGGCTAGCGGGGGGCTACGAGCAGTACTTC. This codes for CASSGLAGGYEQYF. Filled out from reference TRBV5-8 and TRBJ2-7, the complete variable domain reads EAGVTQSPTHLIKTRGQQATLRCSPISGHTSVYWYQQALGLGLQFLLWYDEGEERNRGNFPPRFSGRQFPNYSSELNVNALELEDSALYLCASSGLAGGYEQYFGPGTRLTVT.

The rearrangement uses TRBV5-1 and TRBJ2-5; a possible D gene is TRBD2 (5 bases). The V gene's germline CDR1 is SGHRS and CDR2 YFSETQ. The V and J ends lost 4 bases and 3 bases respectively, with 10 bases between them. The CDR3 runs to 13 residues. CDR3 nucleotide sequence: TGCGCCAGCAGCGAGGGAACCGAAGAGACCCAGTACTTC. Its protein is CASSEGTEETQYF.

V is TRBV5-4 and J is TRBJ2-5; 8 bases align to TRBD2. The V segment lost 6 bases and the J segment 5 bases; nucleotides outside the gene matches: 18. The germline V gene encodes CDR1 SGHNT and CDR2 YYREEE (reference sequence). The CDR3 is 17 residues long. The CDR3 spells CASTASAGRAVSETQYF. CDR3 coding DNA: TGTGCCAGCACCGCTTCGGCCGGGAGGGCCGTGAGCGAGACCCAGTACTTC.

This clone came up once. CDR3: CASSTWNKNTEAFF. In DNA form, the CDR3 reads TGTGCCAGTAGTACCTGGAACAAGAACACTGAAGCTTTCTTT. This chain connects TRBV19 to TRBJ1-1; no definite D call. This CDR3 spans 14 amino acids. Trimming cost V 4 bases and J 1 base, with 10 bases left between them. Germline V CDR1 and CDR2: LNHDA, SQIVND (reference sequence).

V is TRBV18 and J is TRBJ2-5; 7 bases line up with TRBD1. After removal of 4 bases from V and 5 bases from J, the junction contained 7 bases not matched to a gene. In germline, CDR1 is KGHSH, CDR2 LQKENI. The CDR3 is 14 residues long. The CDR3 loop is CASSLNYRGETQYF. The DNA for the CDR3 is TGTGCCAGCTCACTAAACTACAGGGGTGAGACCCAGTACTTC. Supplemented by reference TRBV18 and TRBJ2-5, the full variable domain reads NAGVMQNPRHLVRRRGQEARLRCSPMKGHSHVYWYRQLPEEGLKFMVYLQKENIIDESGMPKERFSAEFPKEGPSILRIQQVVRGDSAAYFCASSLNYRGETQYFGPGTRLLVL.

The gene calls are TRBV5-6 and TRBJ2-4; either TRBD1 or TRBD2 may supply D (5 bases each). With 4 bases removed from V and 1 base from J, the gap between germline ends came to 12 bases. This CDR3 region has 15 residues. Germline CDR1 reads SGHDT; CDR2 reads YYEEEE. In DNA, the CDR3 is TGTGCCAGCAGCCCCAGGGAGTGGGCCAAAAACATTCAGTACTTC. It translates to CASSPREWAKNIQYF.

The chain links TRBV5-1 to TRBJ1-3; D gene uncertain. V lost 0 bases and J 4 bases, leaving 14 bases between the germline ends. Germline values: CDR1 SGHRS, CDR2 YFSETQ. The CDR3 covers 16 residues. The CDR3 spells CASSLAGPRRGNTIYF. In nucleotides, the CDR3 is TGCGCCAGCAGCTTGGCCGGACCCCGAAGAGGAAACACCATATATTTT. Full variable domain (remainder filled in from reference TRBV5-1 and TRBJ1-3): KAGVTQTPRYLIKTRGQQVTLSCSPISGHRSVSWYQQTPGQGLQFLFEYFSETQRNKGNFPGRFSGRQFSNSRSEMNVSTLELGDSALYLCASSLAGPRRGNTIYFGEGSWLTVV.

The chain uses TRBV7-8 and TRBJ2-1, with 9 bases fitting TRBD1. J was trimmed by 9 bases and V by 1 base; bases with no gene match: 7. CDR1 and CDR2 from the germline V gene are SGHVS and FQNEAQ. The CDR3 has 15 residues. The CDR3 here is CASSLGDRVTREQFF. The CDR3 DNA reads TGTGCCAGCAGCTTAGGGGACAGGGTAACTCGTGAGCAGTTCTTC.

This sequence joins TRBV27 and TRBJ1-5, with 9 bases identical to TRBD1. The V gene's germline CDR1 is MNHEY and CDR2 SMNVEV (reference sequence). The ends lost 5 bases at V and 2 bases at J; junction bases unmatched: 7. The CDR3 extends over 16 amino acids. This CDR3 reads CASSPRTGVRNQPQHF. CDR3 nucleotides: TGTGCCAGCAGTCCAAGGACAGGGGTCCGCAATCAGCCCCAGCATTTT.

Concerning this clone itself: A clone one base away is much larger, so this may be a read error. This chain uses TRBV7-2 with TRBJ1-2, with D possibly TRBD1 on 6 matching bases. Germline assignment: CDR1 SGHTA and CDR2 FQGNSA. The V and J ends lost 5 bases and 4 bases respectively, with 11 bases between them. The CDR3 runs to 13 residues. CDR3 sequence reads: CASSPDRIYGYTF. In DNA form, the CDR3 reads TGTGCCAGCAGCCCGGACAGAATCTATGGCTACACCTTC.

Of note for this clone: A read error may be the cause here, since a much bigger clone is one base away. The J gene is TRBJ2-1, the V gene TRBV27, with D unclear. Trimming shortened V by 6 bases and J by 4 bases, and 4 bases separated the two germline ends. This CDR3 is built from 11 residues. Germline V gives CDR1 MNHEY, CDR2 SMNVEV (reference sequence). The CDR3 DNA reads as TGTGCCAGCAGCCAGTACAATGAGCAGTTCTTC. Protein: CASSQYNEQFF.

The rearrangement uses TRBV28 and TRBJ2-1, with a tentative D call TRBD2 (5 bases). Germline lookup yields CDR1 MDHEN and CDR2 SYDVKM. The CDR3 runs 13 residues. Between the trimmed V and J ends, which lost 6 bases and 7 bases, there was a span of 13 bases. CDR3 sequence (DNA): TGTGCCAGCAGCGCCAACCCGGGGAATGAGCAGTTCTTC. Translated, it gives CASSANPGNEQFF.

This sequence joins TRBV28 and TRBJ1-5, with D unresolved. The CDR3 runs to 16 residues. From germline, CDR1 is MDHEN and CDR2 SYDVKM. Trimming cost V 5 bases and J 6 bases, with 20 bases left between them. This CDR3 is CASSLHRGGSGQPQHF. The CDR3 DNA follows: TGTGCCAGCAGTCTTCACCGGGGAGGGAGCGGTCAGCCCCAGCATTTT.

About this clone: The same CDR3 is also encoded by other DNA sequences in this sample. CDR3 sequence reads: CASSLQGNTEAFF. CDR3 nucleotide sequence: TGTGCCAGCAGTCTTCAAGGGAACACTGAAGCTTTCTTT. The chain links TRBV5-5 to TRBJ1-1; D call uncertain. The germline gives CDR1 SGHKS, CDR2 YYEKEE (reference sequence). Between the trimmed V and J ends, which lost 5 bases and 1 base, there was a span of 9 bases. The CDR3 totals 13 residues.